Shown below are 8 T cell receptor beta chains from a single sample sequenced in a study of blood T cell repertoires in COVID-19. The method was immunoSEQ multiplex PCR; TCRdb's version includes in-frame clones alone and lacks a portion of them. The profile shows around 130,000 clones, 85% to 90% of them singletons. Sequencing input: peripheral blood. These receptors came from a man aged 50 or older with active or convalescent COVID-19.

The chain employs TRBV14 and TRBJ2-7; no clear D. Per the germline V gene, CDR1 is SGHDN and CDR2 is FVKESK. The V end was cut by 0 bases, the J end by 8 bases, with 11 bases between. The CDR3 totals 13 residues. The CDR3 sequence: CASSQDMSSQQYF. The CDR3 nucleotides are TGTGCCAGCAGCCAAGATATGAGTAGTCAGCAGTACTTC.

The chain uses TRBV19 and TRBJ2-1; 12 nucleotides align to TRBD2. Germline V gene sequence: CDR1 LNHDA, CDR2 SQIVND (reference sequence). CDR3 length: 16 residues. J gave up 6 bases and V 4 bases, and 7 bases lay outside the gene matches. CDR3 in amino acids: CASSTLAGGGSNEQFF. The CDR3 DNA reads as TGTGCCAGTAGTACTCTAGCGGGAGGGGGAAGCAATGAGCAGTTCTTC. Based on the CDR3 plus reference TRBV19 and TRBJ2-1, the full variable domain is DGGITQSPKYLFRKEGQNVTLSCEQNLNHDAMYWYRQDPGQGLRLIYYSQIVNDFQKGDIAEGYSVSREKKESFPLTVTSAQKNPTAFYLCASSTLAGGGSNEQFFGPGTRLTVL.

The chain uses TRBV6-6 and TRBJ1-1; D unclear. The CDR3 is 15 amino acids. Trimming left V 2 bases short and J 0 bases short, with 10 bases between. Germline CDR1 reads MNHNY; CDR2 reads SVGAGI (reference sequence). The CDR3 protein is CASSYERVMNTEAFF. CDR3 bases: TGTGCCAGCAGTTACGAGAGGGTTATGAACACTGAAGCTTTCTTT.

The chain combines TRBV21-1 with TRBJ2-7; the table gives TRBD1 as D, unverified against the DNA. TRBV21-1 is labeled a pseudogene. This CDR3 is 17 amino acids long. Written as DNA, the CDR3 is TGTGCCAGCAGCAAAGGGGGGCCTTTTAACTCGAATTGGGAGCAGTACTTC. Amino acid sequence: CASSKGGPFNSNWEQYF.

A single count supports this clone. This chain connects TRBV2 to TRBJ2-5; 7 nucleotides align to TRBD1. This CDR3 is built from 16 residues. V was clipped by 4 bases and J by 0 bases; unmatched bases: 8. CDR1 is SNHLY, CDR2 FYNNEI, per germline. CDR3 DNA: TGTGCCAGCAGTGTTACGCAGGGGGTGTACCAAGAGACCCAGTACTTC. This encodes CASSVTQGVYQETQYF.

This sequence joins TRBV29-1 and TRBJ1-1; the match to TRBD1 covers 9 bases. Germline V CDR1 and CDR2: SQVTM, ANQGSEA. With 6 bases clipped from V and 2 bases from J, the junction kept 16 bases outside the gene matches. The CDR3 has 17 amino acids. This CDR3 is CSVSTGGGSGFNTEAFF. The CDR3, as DNA: TGCAGCGTCTCGACAGGGGGAGGGTCTGGATTTAACACTGAAGCTTTCTTT.

This sequence joins TRBV19 and TRBJ1-5; 7 positions match TRBD1. The CDR3 consists of 15 residues. V trimming: 5 bases; J trimming: 4 bases; junction bases outside the gene matches: 8. In germline, CDR1 is LNHDA, CDR2 SQIVND (reference sequence). As DNA, the CDR3 is TGTGCCAGTAGTCCCTCCGGGACAGATAATCAGCCCCAGCATTTT. Translation gives CASSPSGTDNQPQHF.

The chain is built from TRBV29-1 and TRBJ2-7; D might be TRBD1 (5 bases). The V gene's germline CDR1 is SQVTM and CDR2 ANQGSEA. The V gene lost 5 bases and the J gene lost 2 bases, with 10 bases spanning the gap. This CDR3 is 12 amino acids long. CDR3 nucleotide sequence: TGCAGCGTTTTGCAGGGTCCCTACGAGCAGTACTTC. Translated, it gives CSVLQGPYEQYF.